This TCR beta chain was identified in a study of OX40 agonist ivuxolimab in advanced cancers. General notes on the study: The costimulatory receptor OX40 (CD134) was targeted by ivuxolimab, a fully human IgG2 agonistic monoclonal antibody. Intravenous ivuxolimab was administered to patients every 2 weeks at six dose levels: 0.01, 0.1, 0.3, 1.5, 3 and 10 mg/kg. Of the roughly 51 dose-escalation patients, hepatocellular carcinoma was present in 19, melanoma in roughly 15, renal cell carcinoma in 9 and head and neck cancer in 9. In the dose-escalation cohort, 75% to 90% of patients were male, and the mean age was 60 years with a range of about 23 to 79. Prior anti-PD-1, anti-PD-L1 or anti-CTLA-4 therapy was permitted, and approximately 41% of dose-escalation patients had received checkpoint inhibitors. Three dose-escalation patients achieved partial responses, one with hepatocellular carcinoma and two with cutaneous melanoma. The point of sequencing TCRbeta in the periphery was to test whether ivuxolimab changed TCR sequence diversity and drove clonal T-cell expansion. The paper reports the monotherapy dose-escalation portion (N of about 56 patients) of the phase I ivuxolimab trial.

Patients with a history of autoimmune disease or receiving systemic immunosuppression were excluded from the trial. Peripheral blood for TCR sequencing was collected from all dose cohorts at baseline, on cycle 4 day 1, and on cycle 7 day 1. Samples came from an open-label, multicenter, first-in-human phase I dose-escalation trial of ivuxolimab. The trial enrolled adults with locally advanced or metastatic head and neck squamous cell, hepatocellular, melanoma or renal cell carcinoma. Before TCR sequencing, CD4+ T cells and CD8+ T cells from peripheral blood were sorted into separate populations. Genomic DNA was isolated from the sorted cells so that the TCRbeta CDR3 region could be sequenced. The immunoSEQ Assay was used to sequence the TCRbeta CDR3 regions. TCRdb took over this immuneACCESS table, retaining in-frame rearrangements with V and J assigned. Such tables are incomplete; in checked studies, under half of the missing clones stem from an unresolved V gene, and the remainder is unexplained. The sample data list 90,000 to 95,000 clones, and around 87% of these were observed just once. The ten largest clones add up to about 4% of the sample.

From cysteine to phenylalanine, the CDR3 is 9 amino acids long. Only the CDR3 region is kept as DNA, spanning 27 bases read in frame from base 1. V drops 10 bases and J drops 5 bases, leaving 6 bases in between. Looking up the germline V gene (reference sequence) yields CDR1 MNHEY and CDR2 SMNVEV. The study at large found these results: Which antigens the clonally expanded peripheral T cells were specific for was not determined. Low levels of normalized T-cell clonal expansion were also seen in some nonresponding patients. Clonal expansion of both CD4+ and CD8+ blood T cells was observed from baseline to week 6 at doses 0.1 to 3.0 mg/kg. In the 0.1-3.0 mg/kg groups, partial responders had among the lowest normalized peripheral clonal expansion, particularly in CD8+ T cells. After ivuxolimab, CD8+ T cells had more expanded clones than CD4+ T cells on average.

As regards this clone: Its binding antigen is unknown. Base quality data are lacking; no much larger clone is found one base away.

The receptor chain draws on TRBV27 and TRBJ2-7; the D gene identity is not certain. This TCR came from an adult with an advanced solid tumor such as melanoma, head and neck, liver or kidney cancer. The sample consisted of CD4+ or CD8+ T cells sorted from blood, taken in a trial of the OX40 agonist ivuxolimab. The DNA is TGTGCCACAGAAAACGAGCAGTACTTC. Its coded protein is CATENEQYF.